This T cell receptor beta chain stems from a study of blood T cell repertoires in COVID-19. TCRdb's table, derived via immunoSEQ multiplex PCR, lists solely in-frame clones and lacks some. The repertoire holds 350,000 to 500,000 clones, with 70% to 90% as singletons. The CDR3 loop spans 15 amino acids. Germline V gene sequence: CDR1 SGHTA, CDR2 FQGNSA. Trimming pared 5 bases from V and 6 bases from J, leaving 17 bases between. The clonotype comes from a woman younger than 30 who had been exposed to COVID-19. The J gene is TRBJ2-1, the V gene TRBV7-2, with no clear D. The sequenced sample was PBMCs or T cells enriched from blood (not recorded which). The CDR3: CASSGPPPSFNEQFF. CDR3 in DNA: TGTGCCAGCAGCGGTCCCCCGCCTAGTTTCAATGAGCAGTTCTTC.